The 20 T cell receptor beta chains below come from one sample, sequenced in a study of T cell changes during pregnancy in multiple sclerosis. Profiled with immunoSEQ multiplex PCR; TCRdb holds only in-frame clones, not every one. The sample includes 91,000 or so clones, 85% to 95% seen only once; the top ten take just over 2%. The sequences come from peripheral blood, collected after pregnancy. These receptors were obtained from a female donor with multiple sclerosis, enrolled in a pregnancy study.

V gene TRBV5-1 combines with J gene TRBJ1-1; the D is unclear. V was trimmed by 3 bases and J by 0 bases, leaving 12 bases between them. Germline CDR1 is SGHRS and CDR2 is YFSETQ. The CDR3 runs to 15 residues. Here the CDR3 reads CASSSTGSMNTEAFF. The DNA for the CDR3 is TGCGCCAGCAGCTCAACCGGGAGTATGAACACTGAAGCTTTCTTT.

The chain combines TRBV4-3 with TRBJ2-1; 12 bases fit TRBD2. Germline loops: CDR1 LGHNA, CDR2 YSLEER. CDR3 size: 17 residues. The trim removed 0 bases at V and 5 bases at J, leaving 5 bases unmatched. In DNA form, the CDR3 reads TGCGCCAGCAGCCAAGAAAAAACTAGCGGGGGGAACAATGAGCAGTTCTTC. As protein: CASSQEKTSGGNNEQFF.

V is TRBV21-1 and J is TRBJ1-2; the table calls TRBD1, which could not be checked here. TRBV21-1 is given as a pseudogene. This CDR3 has 20 residues. CDR3 protein: CASSFCLGRYVGIYNYGYTF. In DNA form, the CDR3 reads TGTGCCAGCAGCTTTTGTTTGGGGCGGTATGTGGGGATTTATAACTATGGCTACACCTTC.

CDR3 nucleotide sequence: TGCGCCAGCAGCCAAACCCCGACGACAGGGACATGGGAAAAACTGTTTTTT. Protein product: CASSQTPTTGTWEKLFF. J is TRBJ1-4 and V is TRBV5-1; 7 nucleotides match TRBD1. The CDR3 contains 17 residues. The V and J ends lost 4 bases and 8 bases, in that order; junction bases with no gene match: 17. Germline CDR1 and CDR2: SGHRS and YFSETQ.

V usage is TRBV30 and J usage is TRBJ2-1; D perhaps matches TRBD2 (5 bases). The CDR3 consists of 13 residues. Trimming cost V 3 bases and J 2 bases, with 8 bases left between them. Germline CDR1 and CDR2: GTSNPN and SVGIG (reference sequence). CDR3 nucleotide sequence: TGTGCCTGGAGCGGGGAGACCTACAATGAGCAGTTCTTC. It specifies CAWSGETYNEQFF.

This clone was counted a single time. The J gene is TRBJ1-2, the V gene TRBV6-4; 7 positions agree with TRBD1. The V segment lost 3 bases and the J segment 4 bases; nucleotides outside the gene matches: 2. The CDR3 covers 13 residues. Germline V gene lookup returns CDR1 MRHNA and CDR2 SNTAGT. The CDR3 region is CASSEGGSYGYTF. The CDR3 DNA reads TGTGCCAGCAGTGAAGGGGGCTCCTATGGCTACACCTTC.

This chain links TRBV21-1 with TRBJ1-1; the table's D call, TRBD1, was not checked against the DNA. TRBV21-1 is an annotated pseudogene. This CDR3 comprises 16 residues. CDR3 DNA: TGTGCCAGCAGCAAAGTTATTGAGGGGGCTAACACTGAAGCTTTCTTT. It encodes CASSKVIEGANTEAFF.

The V gene is TRBV27, the J gene TRBJ1-6; 10 nucleotides agree with TRBD1. Germline assignment: CDR1 MNHEY and CDR2 SMNVEV (reference sequence). The CDR3 is 14 amino acids. The ends lost 6 bases at V and 7 bases at J; junction bases unmatched: 3. The CDR3 DNA sequence: TGTGCCAGCAGCCTGACAGGGGGCAATTCACCCCTCCACTTT. It specifies CASSLTGGNSPLHF.

The chain recombines TRBV7-2 with TRBJ1-2; D is ambiguous. The CDR3 is 13 amino acids. CDR1 is SGHTA and CDR2 is FQGNSA in the germline V gene. Trimming took 4 bases from V and 6 from J, leaving 12 bases between them. CDR3 in amino acids: CASSYLLGDGYTF. CDR3 sequence (DNA): TGTGCCAGCAGCTACCTTCTAGGCGATGGCTACACCTTC.

This chain links TRBV18 with TRBJ2-5; TRBD2 agrees at 8 bases. Germline lookup yields CDR1 KGHSH and CDR2 LQKENI. V shed 3 bases, J shed 7 bases, and the junction held 16 bases outside the gene matches. This CDR3 is built from 17 residues. This CDR3 is CASSPRALRGERLTQYF. The CDR3 DNA is TGTGCCAGCTCACCCAGGGCTCTGCGGGGGGAGAGATTGACCCAGTACTTC.

V usage is TRBV4-1 and J usage is TRBJ2-7, with 12 bases identical to TRBD2. This CDR3 has 16 residues. From germline, CDR1 is MGHRA and CDR2 YSYEKL. V lost 4 bases and J lost 6; bases outside the gene matches: 10. The CDR3 bases are TGCGCCAGCAGCCCTGGACTAGCGGGAAGGAGAGGCGAGCAGTACTTC. It translates to CASSPGLAGRRGEQYF.

The J gene is TRBJ2-3, the V gene TRBV6-5; possible D gene TRBD1, 6 bases. Trimming removed 5 bases at V and 0 bases at J, with 12 bases between. The germline V gene encodes CDR1 MNHEY and CDR2 SVGAGI. The CDR3 runs 15 residues. The CDR3 coding sequence is TGTGCCAGCAGTACAGGGATATCCAGCACAGATACGCAGTATTTT. It is translated as CASSTGISSTDTQYF.

This rearrangement joins TRBV29-1 to TRBJ1-1; 7 nucleotides agree with TRBD1. CDR1 is SQVTM, CDR2 ANQGSEA, per germline. There are 11 residues in the CDR3. V trimming: 7 bases; J trimming: 12 bases; junction bases outside the gene matches: 11. CDR3 in DNA: TGCAGCGCCCGGGACAGAGGGATACCTTTCTTT. This translates into CSARDRGIPFF.

This clone was recorded only once. CDR3 in DNA: TGTGCCAGCAGCCGAGGGACAGGGATGGGCTACACCTTC. As protein: CASSRGTGMGYTF. The chain recombines TRBV27 with TRBJ1-2; 9 bases fit TRBD1. This CDR3 comprises 13 residues. Germline assignment: CDR1 MNHEY and CDR2 SMNVEV (reference sequence). The V and J ends lost 6 bases and 8 bases, in that order; junction bases with no gene match: 7.

V is TRBV11-1 and J is TRBJ1-1; 9 bases are shared with TRBD1. Losses at the gene ends were 4 bases for V and 5 bases for J; bases not matched to a gene: 5. Germline assignment: CDR1 SGHAT and CDR2 FQDESV (reference sequence). The CDR3 runs 14 residues. CDR3 sequence (DNA): TGTGCCAGCAGCTCCCGACAGGGGGGGACTGAAGCTTTCTTT. Residues: CASSSRQGGTEAFF.

J is TRBJ2-3 and V is TRBV7-6, with 7 bases identical to TRBD1. CDR1 and CDR2 (germline): SGHVS, FNYEAQ. The trim removed 5 bases at V and 6 bases at J, leaving 11 bases unmatched. The CDR3 runs 15 residues. CDR3 loop: CASSVIQGTNDTQYF. The DNA of the CDR3 is TGTGCCAGCAGCGTCATACAGGGGACAAACGATACGCAGTATTTT.

The chain couples TRBV7-9 to TRBJ2-7; D is undetermined. The germline V gene encodes CDR1 SEHNR and CDR2 FQNEAQ (reference sequence). The CDR3 has 16 amino acids. V lost 1 base to trimming and J lost 0 bases, with 13 bases between them. CDR3 nucleotide sequence: TGTGCCAGCAGCTTAGTTGGTGGCAGGTCCTCCTACGAGCAGTACTTC. Its translation is CASSLVGGRSSYEQYF.

This clone was observed once. The rearrangement uses TRBV7-2 and TRBJ2-7, with 11 bases identical to TRBD2. After removal of 2 bases from V and 3 bases from J, the junction contained 3 bases not matched to a gene. Per germline, CDR1 SGHTA and CDR2 FQGNSA. There are 15 residues in the CDR3. The CDR3 here is CASSLPGTSGYEQYF. CDR3 DNA sequence: TGTGCCAGCAGCTTACCAGGGACTAGCGGCTACGAGCAGTACTTC.

The chain employs TRBV6-1 and TRBJ2-3; D not certain. V lost 2 bases and J lost 0, with 9 bases in between. CDR1 is MNHNS and CDR2 is SASEGT in the germline V gene. This CDR3 region has 15 residues. The CDR3 loop is CASSEFHSSTDTQYF. Written as DNA, the CDR3 is TGTGCCAGCAGTGAATTCCACAGTAGCACAGATACGCAGTATTTT.

This clone has just one count. The DNA for the CDR3 is TGTGCCTGGAGGGGGGTTAGCGGCCCCACAGATACGCAGTATTTT. Amino acids: CAWRGVSGPTDTQYF. V and J are TRBV30 and TRBJ2-3; perhaps TRBD2 as D (6 bases). V lost 3 bases to trimming and J lost 2 bases, with 15 bases between them. Looked up from germline, CDR1 is GTSNPN and CDR2 is SVGIG (reference sequence). The CDR3 runs to 15 residues. The full variable domain, in which reference TRBV30 and TRBJ2-3 provide the parts outside the CDR3, is SQTIHQWPATLVQPVGSPLSLECTVEGTSNPNLYWYRQAAGRGLQLLFYSVGIGQISSEVPQNLSASRPQDRQFILSSKKLLLSDSGFYLCAWRGVSGPTDTQYFGPGTRLTVL.